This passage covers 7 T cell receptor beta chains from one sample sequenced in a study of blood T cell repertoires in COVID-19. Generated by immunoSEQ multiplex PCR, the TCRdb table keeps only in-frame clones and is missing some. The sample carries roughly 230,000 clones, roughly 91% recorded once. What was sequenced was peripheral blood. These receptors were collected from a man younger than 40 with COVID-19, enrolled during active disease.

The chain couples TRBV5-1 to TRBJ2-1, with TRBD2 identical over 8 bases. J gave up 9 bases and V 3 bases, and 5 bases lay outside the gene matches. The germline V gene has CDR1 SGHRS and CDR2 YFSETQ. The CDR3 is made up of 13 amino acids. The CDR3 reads CASSSGTSAEQFF. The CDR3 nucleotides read TGCGCCAGCAGCTCCGGGACTAGTGCTGAGCAGTTCTTC.

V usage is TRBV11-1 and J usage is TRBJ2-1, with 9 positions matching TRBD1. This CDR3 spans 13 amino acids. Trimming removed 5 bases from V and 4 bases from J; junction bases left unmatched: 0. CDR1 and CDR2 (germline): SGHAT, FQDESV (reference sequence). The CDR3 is CASSGQGYNEQFF. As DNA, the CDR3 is TGTGCCAGCAGCGGACAGGGGTACAATGAGCAGTTCTTC.

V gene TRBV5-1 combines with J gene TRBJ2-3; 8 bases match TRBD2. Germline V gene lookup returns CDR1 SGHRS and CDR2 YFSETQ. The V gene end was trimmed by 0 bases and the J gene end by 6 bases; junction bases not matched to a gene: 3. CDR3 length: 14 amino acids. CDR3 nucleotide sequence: TGCGCCAGCAGCTTGGCCGCTAGCGGGGATACGCAGTATTTT. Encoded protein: CASSLAASGDTQYF. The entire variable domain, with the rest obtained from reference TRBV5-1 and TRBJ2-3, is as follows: KAGVTQTPRYLIKTRGQQVTLSCSPISGHRSVSWYQQTPGQGLQFLFEYFSETQRNKGNFPGRFSGRQFSNSRSEMNVSTLELGDSALYLCASSLAASGDTQYFGPGTRLTVL.

CDR3 nucleotide sequence: TGTGCCAGCAGTCCGGATGGAGGCTACGAGCAGTACTTC. This sequence encodes CASSPDGGYEQYF. This sequence joins TRBV12-3 or TRBV12-4 and TRBJ2-7; weak D call: TRBD2 (5 bases). CDR3 length: 13 amino acids. Trimming took off 5 bases at V and 3 bases at J, with 11 bases between the two ends.

CDR3 sequence reads: CASSYPGLVQETQYF. The CDR3 region has the DNA TGTGCCAGCAGCTACCCGGGACTAGTGCAAGAGACCCAGTACTTC. The chain carries TRBV5-4 and TRBJ2-5; 8 bases are a match to TRBD2. CDR3 size: 15 residues. J was trimmed by 2 bases and V by 3 bases; bases with no gene match: 6. Germline assignment: CDR1 SGHNT and CDR2 YYREEE (reference sequence).

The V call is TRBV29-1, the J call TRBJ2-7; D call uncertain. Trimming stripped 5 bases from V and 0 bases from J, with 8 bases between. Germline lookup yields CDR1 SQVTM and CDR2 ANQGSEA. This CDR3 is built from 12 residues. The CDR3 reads CSVTAPSYEQYF. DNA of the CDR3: TGCAGCGTTACAGCCCCCTCCTACGAGCAGTACTTC.

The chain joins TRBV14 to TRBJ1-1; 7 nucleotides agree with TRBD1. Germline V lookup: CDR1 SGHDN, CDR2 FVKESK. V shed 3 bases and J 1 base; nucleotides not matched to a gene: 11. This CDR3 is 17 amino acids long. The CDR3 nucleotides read TGTGCCAGCAGCCATGCGCGAAGGGGGCAAGGGAACACTGAAGCTTTCTTT. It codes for CASSHARRGQGNTEAFF. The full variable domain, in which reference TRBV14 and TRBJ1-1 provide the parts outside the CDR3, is EAGVTQFPSHSVIEKGQTVTLRCDPISGHDNLYWYRRVMGKEIKFLLHFVKESKQDESGMPNNRFLAERTGGTYSTLKVQPAELEDSGVYFCASSHARRGQGNTEAFFGQGTRLTVV.